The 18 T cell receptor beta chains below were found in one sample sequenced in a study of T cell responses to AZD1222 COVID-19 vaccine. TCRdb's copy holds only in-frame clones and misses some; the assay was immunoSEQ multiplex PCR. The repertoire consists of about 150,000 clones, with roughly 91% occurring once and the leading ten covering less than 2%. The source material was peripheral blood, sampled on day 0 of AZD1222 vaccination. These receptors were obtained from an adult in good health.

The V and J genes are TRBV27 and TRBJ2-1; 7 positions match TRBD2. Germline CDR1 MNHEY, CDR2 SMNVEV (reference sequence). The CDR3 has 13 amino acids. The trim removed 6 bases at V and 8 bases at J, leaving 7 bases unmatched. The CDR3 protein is CASRRGLGYEQFF. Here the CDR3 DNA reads TGTGCCAGCAGGCGAGGACTAGGGTATGAGCAGTTCTTC.

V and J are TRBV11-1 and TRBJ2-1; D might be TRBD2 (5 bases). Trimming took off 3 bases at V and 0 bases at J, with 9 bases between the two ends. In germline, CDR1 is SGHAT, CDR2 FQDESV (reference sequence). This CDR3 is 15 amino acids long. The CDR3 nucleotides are TGTGCCAGCAGCTTCGAGCGGAACTCCTACAATGAGCAGTTCTTC. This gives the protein CASSFERNSYNEQFF. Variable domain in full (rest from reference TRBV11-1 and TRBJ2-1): EAEVAQSPRYKITEKSQAVAFWCDPISGHATLYWYRQILGQGPELLVQFQDESVVDDSQLPKDRFSAERLKGVDSTLKIQPAELGDSAMYLCASSFERNSYNEQFFGPGTRLTVL.

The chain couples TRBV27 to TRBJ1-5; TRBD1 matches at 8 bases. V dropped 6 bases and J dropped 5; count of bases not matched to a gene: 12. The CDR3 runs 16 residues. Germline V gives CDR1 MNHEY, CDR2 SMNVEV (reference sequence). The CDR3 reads CASSSDNRGLYQPQHF. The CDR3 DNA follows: TGTGCCAGCAGCTCCGACAACAGGGGGTTGTATCAGCCCCAGCATTTT.

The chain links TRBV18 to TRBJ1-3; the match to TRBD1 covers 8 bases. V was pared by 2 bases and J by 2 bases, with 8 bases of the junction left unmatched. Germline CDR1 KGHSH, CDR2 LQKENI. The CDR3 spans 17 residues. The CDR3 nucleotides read TGTGCCAGCTCACCAAGACAGGGGTCCGTCACTGGAAACACCATATATTTT. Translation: CASSPRQGSVTGNTIYF. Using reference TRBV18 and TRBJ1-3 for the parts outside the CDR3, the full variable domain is NAGVMQNPRHLVRRRGQEARLRCSPMKGHSHVYWYRQLPEEGLKFMVYLQKENIIDESGMPKERFSAEFPKEGPSILRIQQVVRGDSAAYFCASSPRQGSVTGNTIYFGEGSWLTVV.

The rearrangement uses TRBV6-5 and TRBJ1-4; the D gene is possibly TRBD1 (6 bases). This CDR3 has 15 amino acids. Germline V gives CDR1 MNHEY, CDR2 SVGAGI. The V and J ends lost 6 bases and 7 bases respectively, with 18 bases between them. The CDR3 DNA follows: TGTGCCAGCAGCCGTCTGGGGGGGCTTAGTGAAAAACTGTTTTTT. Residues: CASSRLGGLSEKLFF.

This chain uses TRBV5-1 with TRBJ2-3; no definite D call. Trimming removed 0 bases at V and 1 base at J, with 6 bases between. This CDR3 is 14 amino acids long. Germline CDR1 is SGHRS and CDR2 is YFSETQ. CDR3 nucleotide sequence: TGCGCCAGCAGCTTGGATACAGGCACAGATACGCAGTATTTT. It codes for CASSLDTGTDTQYF.

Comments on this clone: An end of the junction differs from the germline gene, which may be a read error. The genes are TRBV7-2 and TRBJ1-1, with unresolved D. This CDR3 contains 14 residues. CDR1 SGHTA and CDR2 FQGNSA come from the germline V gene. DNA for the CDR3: TGTGCCAGCAGCCGCGCTTCGGGGAACCCTGAAGCTTTCTTT. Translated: CASSRASGNPEAFF.

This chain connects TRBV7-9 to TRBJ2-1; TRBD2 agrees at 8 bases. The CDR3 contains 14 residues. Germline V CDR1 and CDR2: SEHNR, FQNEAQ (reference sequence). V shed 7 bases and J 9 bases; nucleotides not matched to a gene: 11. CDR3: CASTPGLAVGEQFF. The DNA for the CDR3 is TGTGCCAGCACCCCAGGACTAGCTGTAGGTGAGCAGTTCTTC.

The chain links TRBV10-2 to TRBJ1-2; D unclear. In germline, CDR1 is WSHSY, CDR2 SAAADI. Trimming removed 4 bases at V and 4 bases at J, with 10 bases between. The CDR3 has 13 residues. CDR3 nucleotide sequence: TGCGCCAGCAGTGTTAACAGCTTCTATGGCTACACCTTC. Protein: CASSVNSFYGYTF.

In DNA form, the CDR3 reads TGCAGTGCTAGGCTACAGGGGGGCTACACCTTC. The encoded protein is CSARLQGGYTF. The chain has TRBV20-1 and TRBJ1-2; TRBD1 aligns across 7 bases. Germline CDR1 reads DFQATT; CDR2 reads SNEGSKA (reference sequence). Trimming took 3 bases from V and 8 from J; bases not matched to a gene: 3. CDR3 length: 11 residues.

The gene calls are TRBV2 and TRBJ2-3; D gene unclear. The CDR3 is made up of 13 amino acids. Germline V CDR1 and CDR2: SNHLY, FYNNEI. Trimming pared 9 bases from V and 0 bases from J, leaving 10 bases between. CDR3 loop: CASSSQSTDTQYF. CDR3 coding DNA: TGTGCCAGTTCGTCACAGAGCACAGATACGCAGTATTTT.

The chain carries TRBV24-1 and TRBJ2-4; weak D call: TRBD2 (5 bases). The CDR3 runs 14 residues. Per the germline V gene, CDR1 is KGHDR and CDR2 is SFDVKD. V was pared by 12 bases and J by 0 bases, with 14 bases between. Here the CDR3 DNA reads TGTGCCTTTGGCCCCGGGATAGCCAAAAACATTCAGTACTTC. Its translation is CAFGPGIAKNIQYF.

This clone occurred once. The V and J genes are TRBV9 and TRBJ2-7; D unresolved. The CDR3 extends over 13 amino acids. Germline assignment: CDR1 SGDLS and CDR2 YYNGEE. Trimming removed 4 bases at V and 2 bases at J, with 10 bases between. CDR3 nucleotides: TGTGCCAGCAGCCAGCAAGGGACCTACGAGCAGTACTTC. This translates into CASSQQGTYEQYF. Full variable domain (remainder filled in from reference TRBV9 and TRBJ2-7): DSGVTQTPKHLITATGQRVTLRCSPRSGDLSVYWYQQSLDQGLQFLIQYYNGEERAKGNILERFSAQQFPDLHSELNLSSLELGDSALYFCASSQQGTYEQYFGPGTRLTVT.

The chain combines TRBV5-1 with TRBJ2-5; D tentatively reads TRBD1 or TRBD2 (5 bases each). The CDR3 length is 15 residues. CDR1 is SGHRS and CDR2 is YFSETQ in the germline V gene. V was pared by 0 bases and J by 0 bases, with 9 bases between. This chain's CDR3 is CASSLVGEHQETQYF. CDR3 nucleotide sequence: TGCGCCAGCAGCTTGGTGGGGGAACACCAAGAGACCCAGTACTTC. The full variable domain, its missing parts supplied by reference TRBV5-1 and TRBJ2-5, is KAGVTQTPRYLIKTRGQQVTLSCSPISGHRSVSWYQQTPGQGLQFLFEYFSETQRNKGNFPGRFSGRQFSNSRSEMNVSTLELGDSALYLCASSLVGEHQETQYFGPGTRLLVL.

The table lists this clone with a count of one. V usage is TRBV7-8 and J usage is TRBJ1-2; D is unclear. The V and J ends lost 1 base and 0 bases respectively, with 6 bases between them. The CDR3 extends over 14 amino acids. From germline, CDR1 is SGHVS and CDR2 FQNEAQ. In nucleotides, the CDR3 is TGTGCCAGCAGCTTAGAAACGGCTAACTATGGCTACACCTTC. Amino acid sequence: CASSLETANYGYTF.

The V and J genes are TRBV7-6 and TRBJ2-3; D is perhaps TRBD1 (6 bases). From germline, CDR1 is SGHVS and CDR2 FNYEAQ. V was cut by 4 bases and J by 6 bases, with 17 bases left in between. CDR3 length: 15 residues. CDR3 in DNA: TGTGCCAGCAGCTCTTACGACGCAGGGGCGGATACGCAGTATTTT. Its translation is CASSSYDAGADTQYF.

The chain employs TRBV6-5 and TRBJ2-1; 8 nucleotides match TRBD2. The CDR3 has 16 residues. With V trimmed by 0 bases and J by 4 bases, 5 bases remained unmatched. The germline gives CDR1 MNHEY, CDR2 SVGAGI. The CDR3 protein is CASSYSLASGYNEQFF. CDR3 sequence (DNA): TGTGCCAGCAGTTACTCACTAGCTAGCGGGTACAATGAGCAGTTCTTC.

CDR3 sequence (DNA): TGTGCCAGCCATGGGTTGCTCGGCGGGGAGCTGTTTTTT. Its translation is CASHGLLGGELFF. This rearrangement joins TRBV2 to TRBJ2-2, with no clear D. The CDR3 is 13 amino acids. The ends were cut back, 8 bases at V and 7 bases at J, with 14 bases in the middle. The germline V gene has CDR1 SNHLY and CDR2 FYNNEI.